This record looks at one T cell receptor beta chain sequence and its context. The data originate from a study of shared clonotypes between healthy human individuals. In the naive CD8 group, cells lacked CD45RO and were positively selected for CCR7, so terminally differentiated effector memory CD45RA+ cells were left out. Recent acute infections and vaccinations were absent in the healthy HIV-negative adult donors. Generated by immunoSEQ multiplex PCR, the TCRdb table keeps only in-frame clones and is missing some. Seen here are over 2,000,000 clones, 85% to 95% observed once, and the top ten hold about 1.6%. This CDR3 contains 15 residues. Trimming left V 1 base short and J 3 bases short, with 13 bases between. Germline CDR1 and CDR2: LNHDA and SQIVND (reference sequence).

This receptor was taken from a man younger than 30 in good health. Some clones in this sample may be carry-over from other donors' samples. The sequencing sample was made of naive CD8+ T cells from PBMCs. The V call is TRBV19, the J call TRBJ2-7, with D perhaps matching TRBD2 (6 bases). CDR3: CASSIGIGSYYEQYF. CDR3 bases: TGTGCCAGTAGTATAGGTATCGGGAGCTACTACGAGCAGTACTTC. Supplemented by reference TRBV19 and TRBJ2-7, the full variable domain reads DGGITQSPKYLFRKEGQNVTLSCEQNLNHDAMYWYRQDPGQGLRLIYYSQIVNDFQKGDIAEGYSVSREKKESFPLTVTSAQKNPTAFYLCASSIGIGSYYEQYFGPGTRLTVT.